The clone carrying this T cell receptor beta chain came up a few times. The target antigen is unknown. With 2 bases removed from V and 6 bases from J, the gap between germline ends came to 16 bases. Germline loops: CDR1 SGHRS, CDR2 YFSETQ. The CDR3 spans 15 residues. The library targeted TCRbeta and was prepared with unique molecular identifiers. TCRdb passed the PCR reads through MiXCR, listing each CDR3 protein once. The table lists hundreds of thousands of distinct CDR3 sequences, roughly a quarter of them singletons, with about 5% in the top ten. The data stem from a study of T-cell reconstitution after alpha-beta-depleted transplantation in children. General study results and limits: Two months or so post-transplant, alpha-beta T cells reportedly derived from several hundred expanded graft clones.

The sequencing here drew on PBMCs, mostly from graft donor cells, taken 360 days after TCRalphabeta/CD19-depleted stem cell transplant. The source of this sequence is a female patient aged 2-15 years who had a stem cell transplant for congenital amegakaryocytic thrombocytopenia, so the T cells may come from the graft donor. This rearrangement joins TRBV5-1 to TRBJ2-3; D is uncertain. The CDR3 DNA reads TGCGCCAGCAGCTTTGTTAGTCAAGAAAGGGATACGCAGTATTTT. This sequence encodes CASSFVSQERDTQYF.